This entry lists 10 T cell receptor beta chains sequenced from one sample in a study of T cell responses to AZD1222 COVID-19 vaccine. Libraries were prepared by immunoSEQ multiplex PCR; TCRdb keeps only in-frame clonotypes and omits some of them. Of around 89,000 clones in the sample, approximately 91% were seen once. The sequencing here drew on peripheral blood, taken on day 0 of AZD1222 vaccination. Receptors originate from an adult in good health.

CDR3 in DNA: TGTGCCAGCAGCCCTGACAGGGGGGAGGAAGCTTTCTTT. The encoded protein is CASSPDRGEEAFF. The genes are TRBV12-3 or TRBV12-4 and TRBJ1-1, with TRBD1 matching 9 bases. With 6 bases clipped from V and 8 bases from J, the junction kept 7 bases outside the gene matches. The CDR3 covers 13 residues.

J is TRBJ1-1 and V is TRBV2; D ambiguous. V was shortened by 6 bases and J by 7 bases, with 9 bases between the two germline ends. Per germline, CDR1 SNHLY and CDR2 FYNNEI. The CDR3 totals 11 residues. The CDR3 DNA reads as TGTGCCAGCAGCTATTCAAATGAAGCTTTCTTT. Translated, it gives CASSYSNEAFF.

This chain links TRBV29-1 with TRBJ1-2; no firm D call. The V gene lost 2 bases and the J gene lost 4 bases, with 8 bases spanning the gap. The CDR3 consists of 12 residues. The germline CDR1 and CDR2 sequences are SQVTM and ANQGSEA. The CDR3: CSVESLSYGYTF. CDR3 coding DNA: TGCAGCGTTGAAAGTCTCAGCTATGGCTACACCTTC.

V gene TRBV12-3 or TRBV12-4 combines with J gene TRBJ1-2; unclear D gene. V was trimmed by 3 bases and J by 8 bases, leaving 10 bases between them. The CDR3 consists of 12 residues. For the CDR3, the DNA is TGTGCCAGCAGTTTGAGAACGGGAGGCTACACCTTC. This gives the protein CASSLRTGGYTF.

V usage is TRBV7-2 and J usage is TRBJ1-2; 7 nucleotides align to TRBD1. After removal of 6 bases from V and 2 bases from J, the junction contained 9 bases not matched to a gene. CDR3 size: 15 residues. The germline CDR1 and CDR2 sequences are SGHTA and FQGNSA. Written as DNA, the CDR3 is TGTGCCAGCAGTCGGAGGGACAGCCAGAACTATGGCTACACCTTC. It yields the protein CASSRRDSQNYGYTF.

As for this clone: Other DNA variants within this sample encode the same CDR3. This sequence joins TRBV28 and TRBJ1-5, with unresolved D. The CDR3 has 11 residues. In germline, CDR1 is MDHEN, CDR2 SYDVKM. Trimming left V 2 bases short and J 7 bases short, with 3 bases between. The CDR3 loop reads CASSLNQPQHF. In nucleotides, the CDR3 is TGTGCCAGCAGTTTAAACCAGCCCCAGCATTTT.

A single count supports this clone. V gene TRBV7-2 combines with J gene TRBJ2-3; D possibly corresponds to TRBD2 (6 bases). The CDR3 is 14 amino acids. Trimming removed 5 bases at V and 2 bases at J, with 11 bases between. Germline V gene lookup returns CDR1 SGHTA and CDR2 FQGNSA. This CDR3 reads CASSRDSLTDTQYF. CDR3 nucleotide sequence: TGTGCCAGCAGCAGGGACTCCCTCACAGATACGCAGTATTTT. Full variable domain (outside the CDR3, taken from reference TRBV7-2 and TRBJ2-3): GAGVSQSPSNKVTEKGKDVELRCDPISGHTALYWYRQSLGQGLEFLIYFQGNSAPDKSGLPSDRFSAERTGGSVSTLTIQRTQQEDSAVYLCASSRDSLTDTQYFGPGTRLTVL.

The chain carries TRBV4-1 and TRBJ2-1; 10 positions agree with TRBD2. Germline V gives CDR1 MGHRA, CDR2 YSYEKL. The CDR3 length is 17 residues. The V segment lost 1 base and the J segment 4 bases; nucleotides outside the gene matches: 7. CDR3: CASSQGSGGAAYNEQFF. The CDR3 DNA follows: TGCGCCAGCAGCCAAGGAAGCGGGGGGGCCGCTTACAATGAGCAGTTCTTC.

This clone was detected once. This chain links TRBV7-9 with TRBJ2-1; maybe TRBD2 (6 bases). The CDR3 runs 14 residues. The germline V gene encodes CDR1 SEHNR and CDR2 FQNEAQ (reference sequence). V was clipped by 5 bases and J by 4 bases, with 12 bases between them. The CDR3 sequence: CASSGGLTYNEQFF. DNA of the CDR3: TGTGCCAGCAGCGGGGGACTGACGTACAATGAGCAGTTCTTC.

V and J are TRBV6-2 or TRBV6-3 and TRBJ2-1; 12 bases line up with TRBD2. The CDR3 is 15 residues long. V was clipped by 5 bases and J by 7 bases; unmatched bases: 6. Germline CDR1 is MNHEY and CDR2 is SVGEGT. The CDR3 nucleotides are TGTGCCAGCAGTGGGACTAGCGGGTTCCTAAATGAGCAGTTCTTC. This sequence encodes CASSGTSGFLNEQFF.